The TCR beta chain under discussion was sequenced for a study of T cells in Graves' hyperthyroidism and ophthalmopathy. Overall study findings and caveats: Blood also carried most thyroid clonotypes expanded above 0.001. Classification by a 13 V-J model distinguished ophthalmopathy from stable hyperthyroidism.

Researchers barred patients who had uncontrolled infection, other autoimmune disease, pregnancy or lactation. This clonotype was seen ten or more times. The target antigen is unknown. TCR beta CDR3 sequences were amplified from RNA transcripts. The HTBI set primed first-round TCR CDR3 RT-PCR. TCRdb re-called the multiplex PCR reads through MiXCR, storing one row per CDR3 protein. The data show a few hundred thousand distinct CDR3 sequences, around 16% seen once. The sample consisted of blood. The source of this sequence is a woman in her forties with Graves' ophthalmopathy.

The CDR3 DNA is TGCAGTGCTAGAGTGGGACTAGCGGGAGAAAATGAGCAGTTCTTC. Protein: CSARVGLAGENEQFF. V is TRBV20-1 and J is TRBJ2-1; 14 bases match TRBD2. Germline V gene lookup returns CDR1 DFQATT and CDR2 SNEGSKA (reference sequence). Trimming took 1 base from V and 7 from J; bases not matched to a gene: 3. The CDR3 is 15 residues long.